What follows describes a single TCR beta chain. Its antigen is still unknown. The data were taken from a study of beta chain features in type 1 diabetes. Study conclusions and caveats: PCR might favor shorter templates, equally in patients and controls.

This CDR3 comprises 14 residues. CDR1 is SQVTM and CDR2 is ANQGSEA in the germline V gene. Trimming took 4 bases from V and 7 from J; bases not matched to a gene: 8. A single heparinised blood sample, averaging about 120 mL, was obtained per donor. Expressed TCRB transcripts were sequenced after all isolated RNA was converted to cDNA. The study sequenced naive, central memory and regulatory T cell samples to an average of approximately 4 million reads. Sequencing was performed with immunoSEQ multiplex PCR; in TCRdb, only in-frame clones are kept and a portion is missing. The table lists about 320,000 clones, less than 15% of them singletons.

The V call is TRBV29-1, the J call TRBJ2-2; TRBD2 matches at 8 bases. The TCR originated in a man aged 25-45 years in good health. Sequenced: central memory CD4+ T cells from blood. CDR3 protein: CSVAGGRPDGELFF. The CDR3 bases are TGCAGCGTTGCTGGCGGGAGGCCTGACGGGGAGCTGTTTTTT.